The rows below give T cell receptor beta chains drawn from one sample of a study of T cells in narcolepsy. Here immunoSEQ multiplex PCR was the method, and the copy in TCRdb shows in-frame clones only, minus some. The table has under 35,000 clones, roughly 87% seen once. Sample: CD45RA- memory CD4+ T cells from PBMCs. The origin of the receptors is a human donor with narcolepsy. Each CDR3 is given with its conserved first and last residue. Each record gives: J gene, V gene, D gene, clone size, CDR3 DNA, CDR3 protein. A D gene is named only where the DNA matches it firmly. Some rows mark clone size as missing; the rest say once, few, many or name a class of expanded clone.

>TRBJ1-2|TRBV2|-|-
TGTGCCAGCACCCGGACAGCGACTAACTATGGCTACACCTTC
CASTRTATNYGYTF
>TRBJ2-2|TRBV27|TRBD1|-
TGTGCCAGCAGTTGGACAGGAACGACCGGGGAGCTGTTTTTT
CASSWTGTTGELFF
>TRBJ1-2|TRBV6-4|-|-
TGTGCCAGCAGTGACCCCCCGGCTAGCTATGGCTACACCTTC
CASSDPPASYGYTF
>TRBJ2-3|TRBV4-3|-|-
TGCGCCAGCAGCCAAGAGGATTACGGGGGCGGAGATACGCAGTATTTT
CASSQEDYGGGDTQYF
>TRBJ2-5|TRBV7-3|TRBD2|-
TGTGCCAGCAGCCCATTAGGAGCGGGGGTTACGTACCAAGAGACCCAGTACTTC
CASSPLGAGVTYQETQYF
>TRBJ1-2|TRBV6-6|-|-
TGTGCCAGCAGCCAAGACAGCTCTTTTAACTATGGCTACACCTTC
CASSQDSSFNYGYTF
>TRBJ1-1|TRBV7-6|-|-
TGTGCCAGCAAAAGCCGGTCGAACACTGAAGCTTTCTTT
CASKSRSNTEAFF
>TRBJ2-1|TRBV5-5|TRBD1|-
TGTGCCAGCAGCTTGGGGGGACAGGGTGCTGAGCAGTTCTTC
CASSLGGQGAEQFF
>TRBJ2-3|TRBV5-4|TRBD2|-
TGTGCCAGCAGACTCGGACTAGTCGGTACAGATACGCAGTATTTT
CASRLGLVGTDTQYF
>TRBJ1-1|TRBV20-1|-|-
TGCAGTGCTATCCCGGGCACTGAAGCTTTCTTT
CSAIPGTEAFF
>TRBJ1-6|TRBV13|-|-
TGTGCCAGCAGCCAGAATTCACCCCTCCACTTT
CASSQNSPLHF
>TRBJ2-7|TRBV2|-|-
TGTGCCAGCAGTGAGGAGAATTACGAGCAGTACTTC
CASSEENYEQYF
>TRBJ1-1|TRBV30|-|-
TGTGCCTGGAGGCTTCAGGGGTTCTCCTTCGATCAACAAGCTTTCTTT
CAWRLQGFSFDQQAFF
>TRBJ2-7|TRBV6-6|-|-
TGTGCCAGCAGTTACTCGACGGGGCGGCCCTACGAGCAGTACTTC
CASSYSTGRPYEQYF
>TRBJ1-2|TRBV5-8|TRBD1|-
TGTGCCAGCAGCCAGGGACAGGCCGTTGACTATGGCTACACCTTC
CASSQGQAVDYGYTF
>TRBJ1-2|TRBV5-8|-|-
TGTGCCAGCAGAGATTCAGGGCAAGGTGGCTTC
CASRDSGQGGF
>TRBJ1-6|TRBV7-9|-|-
TGTGCCATTTCCACTCGGGGGCCTGAAAATTCACCCCTCCACTTT
CAISTRGPENSPLHF
>TRBJ2-3|TRBV9|TRBD1|-
TGTGCCAGCAGCGCGACAGGGTCTTACGGCGTTGATACGCAGTATTTT
CASSATGSYGVDTQYF
>TRBJ1-1|TRBV7-2|TRBD1|-
TGTGCCAGCAGCCCGGGACAGGGGCGCACTGAAGCTTTCTTT
CASSPGQGRTEAFF
>TRBJ1-2|TRBV2|-|-
TGTGCCAGCAGAGCAGAGGTGTATGGCTACACCTTC
CASRAEVYGYTF
>TRBJ2-5|TRBV19|-|once
TGTGCCAGTACGACGGATCCGGGGGGCCGCGAGACCCAGTACTTC
CASTTDPGGRETQYF
>TRBJ2-3|TRBV5-4|-|-
TGTGCCAGCAGCCGGCTAGGGGCAGATACGCAGTATTTT
CASSRLGADTQYF
>TRBJ2-3|TRBV7-9|-|-
TGTGCCAGCAGCTCTCCCCCCCCTTCAAATACGCAGTATTTT
CASSSPPPSNTQYF
>TRBJ1-3|TRBV6-5|-|-
TGTGCCAGCGGCCGGTCAGGGGACTCTGGAAACACCATATATTTT
CASGRSGDSGNTIYF
>TRBJ1-1|TRBV18|-|-
TGTGCCAGCTCACCGACTACTCTGGGGGGCACTGAAGCTTTCTTT
CASSPTTLGGTEAFF
>TRBJ2-3|TRBV7-3|TRBD1|-
TGTGCCAGCAGTCCAGGAGGCAGGGGGAGCACAGATACGCAGTATTTT
CASSPGGRGSTDTQYF
>TRBJ2-3|TRBV4-3|TRBD2|-
TGCGCCAGCAGCCAAGACCTAGCGGGGGGCCACCCTACCACAGATACGCAGTATTTT
CASSQDLAGGHPTTDTQYF
>TRBJ2-3|TRBV30|-|once
TGTGCCTGGAGGTGGAGTGGCACAGATACGCAGTATTTT
CAWRWSGTDTQYF
>TRBJ1-6|TRBV5-4|-|-
TGTGCCAGCAGCCAGAGTCTAATGAATTCACCCCTCCACTTT
CASSQSLMNSPLHF
>TRBJ2-1|TRBV25-1|-|-
TGTGCCAGCAGTGAGGGGGGCAGGGGGGTGATTGAGCAGTTCTTC
CASSEGGRGVIEQFF
>TRBJ2-7|TRBV27|TRBD1|-
TGTGCCAGCAGTTCAAGTCCCGCGCGGACAGGGGGCCGCTACGAGCAGTACTTC
CASSSSPARTGGRYEQYF
>TRBJ2-1|TRBV9|TRBD2|-
TGTGCCAGCAGCCCAGGACTAGCGGGGGGCGGCGAGCAGTTCTTC
CASSPGLAGGGEQFF
>TRBJ2-3|TRBV29-1|TRBD1|-
TGCAGCGGGGGACAGGGGACCAACACAGATACGCAGTATTTT
CSGGQGTNTDTQYF
>TRBJ2-1|TRBV4-1|-|-
TGCGCCAGCAGCCAAGAAGAAGGGGGGGGGTCTTCTTACAATGAGCAGTTCTTC
CASSQEEGGGSSYNEQFF
>TRBJ1-1|TRBV6-1|-|once
TGTGCCAGCAGTGAAGCAGTAGGGCTGAACACTGAAGCTTTCTTT
CASSEAVGLNTEAFF
>TRBJ1-1|TRBV11-3|-|-
TGTGCCAGCAGCTTGAGGGGTAAGGCTGAAGCTTTCTTT
CASSLRGKAEAFF
>TRBJ1-3|TRBV5-1|TRBD1|-
TGCGCCAGCAGCTTTGCAACAGGGGGAGGAAACACCATATATTTT
CASSFATGGGNTIYF
>TRBJ1-5|TRBV10-2|-|medium-sized
TGCGCCAGCAGTGAATCTGGGAATAATCAGCCCCAGCATTTT
CASSESGNNQPQHF
>TRBJ1-2|TRBV19|TRBD1|few
TGTGCCAGTAGTATCTTGCCGGGACAGGGGGGAATGAGTGGCTATGGCTACACCTTC
CASSILPGQGGMSGYGYTF
>TRBJ2-5|TRBV5-1|TRBD2|-
TGCGCCAGCAGCCGGCCGGGGGGGTTCACAGGGCAAGAGACCCAGTACTTC
CASSRPGGFTGQETQYF
>TRBJ2-3|TRBV5-6|-|-
TGTGCCAGCACCGCGGGGGCCACAGATACGCAGTATTTT
CASTAGATDTQYF
>TRBJ1-5|TRBV2|TRBD1|-
TGTGCCAGCAGGAGGGACAGCCCCAATCAGCCCCAGCATTTT
CASRRDSPNQPQHF
>TRBJ2-7|TRBV29-1|-|-
TGCAGCGTCAGGGGGGGATCCTACGAGCAGTACTTC
CSVRGGSYEQYF